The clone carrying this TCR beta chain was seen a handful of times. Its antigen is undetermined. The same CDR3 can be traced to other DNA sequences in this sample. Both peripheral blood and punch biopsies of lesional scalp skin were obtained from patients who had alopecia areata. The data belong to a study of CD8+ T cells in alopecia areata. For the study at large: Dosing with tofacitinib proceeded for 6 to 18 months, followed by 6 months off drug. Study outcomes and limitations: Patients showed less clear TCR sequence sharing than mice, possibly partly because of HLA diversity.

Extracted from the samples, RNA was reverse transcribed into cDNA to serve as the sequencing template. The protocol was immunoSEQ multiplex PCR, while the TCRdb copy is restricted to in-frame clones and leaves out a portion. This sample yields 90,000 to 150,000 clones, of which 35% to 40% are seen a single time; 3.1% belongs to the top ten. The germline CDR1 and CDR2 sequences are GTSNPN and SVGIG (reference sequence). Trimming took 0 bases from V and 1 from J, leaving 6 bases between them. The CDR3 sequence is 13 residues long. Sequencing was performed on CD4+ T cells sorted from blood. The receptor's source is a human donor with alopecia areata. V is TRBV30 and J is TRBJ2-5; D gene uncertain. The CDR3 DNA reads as TGTGCCTGGAGTGTTCGGCGCCAAGAGACCCAGTACTTC. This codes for CAWSVRRQETQYF.